This T cell receptor beta chain was recovered during a study of early T cells in non-severe SARS-CoV-2 infection. This clonotype was observed at least ten times. As part of library construction, unique molecular identifiers were attached to individual cDNA molecules. TCRdb reanalysed the 5' RACE reads using MiXCR and keeps one entry per CDR3 protein. The sample includes about 27,000 distinct CDR3 sequences, less than 6.5% of them seen just once. The receptor was isolated from an adult who was a healthcare worker with PCR-confirmed SARS-CoV-2 infection or an uninfected control (not recorded which). Input material: whole blood.

CDR3 region: CASSLWGQGGGYTF. For the CDR3, the DNA is TGTGCCAGCAGTTTATGGGGCCAGGGTGGCGGCTACACCTTC. This rearrangement joins TRBV12-3 or TRBV12-4 to TRBJ1-2; a possible D gene is TRBD1 (5 bases). The CDR3 contains 14 residues. Trimming stripped 2 bases from V and 8 bases from J, with 15 bases between.